This T cell receptor beta chain came from a study of blood T cell repertoires in COVID-19. Under the authors' procedure: It was from reference gene primer amplification that nucleated cell counts were estimated. Produced via immunoSEQ multiplex PCR; TCRdb's table is partial and in-frame only. That table supplies the V and J calls and clone size; D and trimming were determined from the DNA. The sample consists of 140,000 to 150,000 clones, roughly 88% of them appearing once. Trimming shortened V by 4 bases and J by 5 bases, and 17 bases separated the two germline ends. This CDR3 has 14 residues. In germline, CDR1 is SQVTM, CDR2 ANQGSEA.

The origin of this receptor is an older man with acute or convalescent COVID-19. Sequencing was carried out using peripheral blood. This sequence joins TRBV29-1 and TRBJ2-5, with a weak D call TRBD1 (6 bases). The DNA of the CDR3 is TGCAGCGTTGTCCCGAAGGTTCAGGGGGAGACCCAGTACTTC. This gives the protein CSVVPKVQGETQYF.